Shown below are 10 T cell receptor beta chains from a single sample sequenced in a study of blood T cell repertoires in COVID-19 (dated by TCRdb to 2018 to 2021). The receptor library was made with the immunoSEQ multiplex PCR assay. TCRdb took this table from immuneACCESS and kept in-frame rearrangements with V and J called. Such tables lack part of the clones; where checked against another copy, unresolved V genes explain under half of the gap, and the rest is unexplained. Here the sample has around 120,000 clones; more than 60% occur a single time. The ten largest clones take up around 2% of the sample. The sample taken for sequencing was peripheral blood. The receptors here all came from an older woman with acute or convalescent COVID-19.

The CDR3 DNA reads as TGTGCCAGCAGTCGAGCTTCCGTATCCTACAATGAGCAGTTCTTC. Translating gives CASSRASVSYNEQFF. V is TRBV28 and J is TRBJ2-1; D remains unclear. The CDR3 covers 15 residues. V lost 5 bases, J lost 1 base, and 12 bases lay in between. The V gene's germline CDR1 is MDHEN and CDR2 SYDVKM.

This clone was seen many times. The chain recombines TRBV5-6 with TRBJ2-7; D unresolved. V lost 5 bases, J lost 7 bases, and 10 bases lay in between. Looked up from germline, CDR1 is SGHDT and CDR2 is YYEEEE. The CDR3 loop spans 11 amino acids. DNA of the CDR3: TGTGCCAGCAGTTTAAATACAGAGCAGTACTTC. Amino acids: CASSLNTEQYF.

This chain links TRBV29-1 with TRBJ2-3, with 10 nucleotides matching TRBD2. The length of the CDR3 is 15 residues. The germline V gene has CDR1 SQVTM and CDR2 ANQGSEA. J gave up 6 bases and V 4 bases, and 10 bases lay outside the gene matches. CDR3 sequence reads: CSVGLAGASIDTQYF. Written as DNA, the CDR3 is TGCAGCGTTGGCCTAGCGGGGGCGAGCATTGATACGCAGTATTTT.

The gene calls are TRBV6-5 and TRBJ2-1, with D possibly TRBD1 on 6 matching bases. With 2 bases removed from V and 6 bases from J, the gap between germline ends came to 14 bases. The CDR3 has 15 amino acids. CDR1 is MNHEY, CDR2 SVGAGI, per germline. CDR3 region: CASSYLPRDTNEQFF. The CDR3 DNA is TGTGCCAGCAGTTACCTTCCTAGGGACACCAATGAGCAGTTCTTC.

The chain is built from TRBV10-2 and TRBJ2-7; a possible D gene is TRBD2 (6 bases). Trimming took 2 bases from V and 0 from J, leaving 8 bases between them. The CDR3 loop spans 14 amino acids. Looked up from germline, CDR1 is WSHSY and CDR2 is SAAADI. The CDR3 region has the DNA TGCGCCAGCAGTGAGCTGGGGGGCTCCTACGAGCAGTACTTC. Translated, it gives CASSELGGSYEQYF.

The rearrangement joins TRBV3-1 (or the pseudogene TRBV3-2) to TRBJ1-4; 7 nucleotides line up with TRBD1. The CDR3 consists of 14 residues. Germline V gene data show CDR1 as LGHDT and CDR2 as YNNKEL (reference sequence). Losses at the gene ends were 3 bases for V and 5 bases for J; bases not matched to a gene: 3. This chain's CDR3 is CASSQYRGNEKLFF. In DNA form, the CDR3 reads TGTGCCAGCAGCCAGTACAGGGGCAATGAAAAACTGTTTTTT.

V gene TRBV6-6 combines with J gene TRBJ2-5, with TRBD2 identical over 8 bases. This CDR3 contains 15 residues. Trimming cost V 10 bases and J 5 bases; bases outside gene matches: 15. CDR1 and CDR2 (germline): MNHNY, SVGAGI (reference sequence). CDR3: CATEMGGGGRETQYF. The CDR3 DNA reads TGTGCCACCGAGATGGGAGGCGGGGGGAGGGAGACCCAGTACTTC.

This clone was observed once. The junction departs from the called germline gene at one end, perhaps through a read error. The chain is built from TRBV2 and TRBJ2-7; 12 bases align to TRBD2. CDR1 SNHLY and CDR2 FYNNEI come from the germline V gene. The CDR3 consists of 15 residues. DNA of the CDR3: TGTGCCAGCAGCGAAGCGACTAGCGGGAGCTACGAGCAGTACTTC. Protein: CASSEATSGSYEQYF.

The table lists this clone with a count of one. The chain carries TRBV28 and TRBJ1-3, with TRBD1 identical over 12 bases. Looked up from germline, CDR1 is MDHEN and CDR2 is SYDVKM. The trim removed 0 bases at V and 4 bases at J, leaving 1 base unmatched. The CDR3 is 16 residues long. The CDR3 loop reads CASSLWGQGAGNTIYF. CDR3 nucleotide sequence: TGTGCCAGCAGTTTATGGGGACAGGGGGCAGGAAACACCATATATTTT.

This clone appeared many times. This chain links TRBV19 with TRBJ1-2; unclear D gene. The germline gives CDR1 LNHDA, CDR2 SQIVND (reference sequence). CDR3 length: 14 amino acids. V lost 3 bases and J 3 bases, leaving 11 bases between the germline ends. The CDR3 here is CASSIQAGYYGYTF. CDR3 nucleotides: TGTGCCAGTAGTATTCAGGCAGGATACTATGGCTACACCTTC.